The 10 T cell receptor beta chains below were found in one sample sequenced in a study of blood T cell repertoires in COVID-19. Sequencing was performed with immunoSEQ multiplex PCR; in TCRdb, only in-frame clones are kept and a portion is missing. Among around 230,000 clones listed, 81% were seen once. Sequencing was carried out using peripheral blood. Receptors originate from a woman aged 80 or older with acute or convalescent COVID-19.

The genes are TRBV5-1 and TRBJ2-7, with TRBD1 matching over 10 bases. This CDR3 is built from 16 residues. Germline V gene lookup returns CDR1 SGHRS and CDR2 YFSETQ. The V gene end was trimmed by 4 bases and the J gene end by 6 bases; junction bases not matched to a gene: 13. The CDR3, as DNA: TGCGCCAGCAGCCCTACGGGACAGGGGTTTCGAGGCGAGCAGTACTTC. Amino acid sequence: CASSPTGQGFRGEQYF.

This sequence joins TRBV5-1 and TRBJ1-4; D is possibly TRBD1 (6 bases). This CDR3 is built from 14 residues. Trimming took 3 bases from V and 4 from J, leaving 10 bases between them. Germline V CDR1 and CDR2: SGHRS, YFSETQ. This CDR3 reads CASSSGAGNEKLFF. In DNA form, the CDR3 reads TGCGCCAGCAGCTCAGGGGCGGGTAATGAAAAACTGTTTTTT. The variable domain in full, with the rest retrieved from reference TRBV5-1 and TRBJ1-4, is KAGVTQTPRYLIKTRGQQVTLSCSPISGHRSVSWYQQTPGQGLQFLFEYFSETQRNKGNFPGRFSGRQFSNSRSEMNVSTLELGDSALYLCASSSGAGNEKLFFGSGTQLSVL.

V is TRBV7-5 and J is TRBJ2-3; whether TRBD2, the table's D call, matches the DNA was not checked. TRBV7-5 is recorded as a pseudogene. There are 18 residues in the CDR3. The CDR3 sequence is CARSPAVAGGPSTDTQYF. The DNA of the CDR3 is TGTGCCAGAAGCCCTGCTGTAGCGGGGGGCCCTAGCACAGATACGCAGTATTTT.

The genes are TRBV7-9 and TRBJ2-1; D is uncertain. The CDR3 sequence is 17 residues long. The V end was cut by 0 bases, the J end by 2 bases, with 14 bases between. The germline V gene has CDR1 SEHNR and CDR2 FQNEAQ (reference sequence). Written as DNA, the CDR3 is TGTGCCAGCAGCTTAGCAACCCCGGCGGCCACCTACAATGAGCAGTTCTTC. Amino acid sequence: CASSLATPAATYNEQFF.

The chain recombines TRBV27 with TRBJ1-6, with D uncertain. CDR3 length equals 14 residues. V gave up 1 base and J gave up 6 bases, with 7 bases separating them. Germline V gene lookup returns CDR1 MNHEY and CDR2 SMNVEV (reference sequence). CDR3 residues: CASSLLLSNSPLHF. CDR3 bases: TGTGCCAGCAGTTTATTGCTAAGTAATTCACCCCTCCACTTT.

V usage is TRBV3-1 (or the pseudogene TRBV3-2) and J usage is TRBJ2-2; D gene unclear. Trimming stripped 5 bases from V and 6 bases from J, with 7 bases between. Germline V gene sequence: CDR1 LGHDT, CDR2 YNNKEL (reference sequence). This CDR3 has 12 residues. The CDR3 reads CASSSRPGELFF. The CDR3 coding sequence is TGTGCCAGCAGCTCGAGGCCCGGGGAGCTGTTTTTT.

This clone was recorded a few times. The chain has TRBV29-1 and TRBJ2-1; D may be TRBD2 (5 bases). Deletions cut 5 bases from V and 5 bases from J, with 10 bases between. Germline V gene sequence: CDR1 SQVTM, CDR2 ANQGSEA. This CDR3 is 12 amino acids long. This CDR3 is CSVRLAHNEQFF. DNA for the CDR3: TGCAGCGTTCGGCTAGCCCACAATGAGCAGTTCTTC.

The gene calls are TRBV2 and TRBJ1-2; D remains unclear. The V and J ends lost 7 bases and 7 bases respectively, with 16 bases between them. This CDR3 region has 13 residues. Germline V CDR1 and CDR2: SNHLY, FYNNEI. CDR3 nucleotides: TGTGCCAGCACCGAGAGAGCGTTTTCTGGCTACACCTTC. Encoded protein: CASTERAFSGYTF.

This CDR3 reads CASSYSGRGIYGYTF. CDR3 in DNA: TGTGCCAGCAGTTACTCTGGCCGGGGGATCTATGGCTACACCTTC. The gene calls are TRBV6-5 and TRBJ1-2, with a tentative D call TRBD1 (5 bases). The CDR3 runs 15 residues. Germline lookup yields CDR1 MNHEY and CDR2 SVGAGI. V was cut by 0 bases and J by 4 bases, with 12 bases left in between.

This rearrangement joins TRBV19 to TRBJ2-7; TRBD2 is a possible D gene (6 bases). The CDR3 sequence is 13 residues long. Trimming took 4 bases from V and 6 from J, leaving 13 bases between them. CDR1 LNHDA and CDR2 SQIVND come from the germline V gene (reference sequence). CDR3: CASSTTRSREQYF. The DNA for the CDR3 is TGTGCCAGTAGTACGACTAGGTCCCGCGAGCAGTACTTC. Complete variable domain (other parts from reference TRBV19 and TRBJ2-7): DGGITQSPKYLFRKEGQNVTLSCEQNLNHDAMYWYRQDPGQGLRLIYYSQIVNDFQKGDIAEGYSVSREKKESFPLTVTSAQKNPTAFYLCASSTTRSREQYFGPGTRLTVT.